This T cell receptor (beta chain) was recorded in a study of T cells in Graves' hyperthyroidism and ophthalmopathy. The CDR3 regions of TCR beta were amplified from RNA transcripts. HTBI primers were employed in a first-round RT-PCR of the TCR CDR3. TCRdb re-called the multiplex PCR reads through MiXCR, storing one row per CDR3 protein. The profile shows hundreds of thousands of distinct CDR3 sequences, approximately 42% of them singletons. V lost 5 bases, J lost 4 bases, and 18 bases lay in between. The CDR3 length is 15 residues. Germline V gives CDR1 SEHNR, CDR2 FQNEAQ (reference sequence). This clonotype was seen a handful of times.

Sample: peripheral blood or thyroid tissue (not recorded which). The sequence derives from an adult man with Graves' disease, either hyperthyroidism or ophthalmopathy (not recorded which). The chain recombines TRBV7-9 with TRBJ2-7; no reliable D call. The chain's CDR3 is CASSPLGQFGYEQYF. CDR3 coding DNA: TGTGCCAGCAGCCCCCTCGGGCAGTTCGGATACGAGCAGTACTTC.